The 23 T cell receptor beta chains reported below all come from one sample, sequenced in a study of blood T cell repertoires in COVID-19. Profiled with immunoSEQ multiplex PCR; TCRdb holds only in-frame clones, not every one. The table records roughly 150,000 clones, 89% of them present only once. What was sequenced was peripheral blood. The receptors stem from a man in his sixties with acute or convalescent COVID-19.

The chain has TRBV19 and TRBJ1-1; a weak D match, TRBD1 (5 bases). The CDR3 consists of 13 residues. CDR1 and CDR2 from the germline V gene are LNHDA and SQIVND (reference sequence). Trimming stripped 3 bases from V and 6 bases from J, with 11 bases between. The CDR3 DNA sequence: TGTGCCAGTAGTATTCCCAGGGCCGCTGAAGCTTTCTTT. Amino acid sequence: CASSIPRAAEAFF. The full variable domain, rest sourced from reference TRBV19 and TRBJ1-1, is DGGITQSPKYLFRKEGQNVTLSCEQNLNHDAMYWYRQDPGQGLRLIYYSQIVNDFQKGDIAEGYSVSREKKESFPLTVTSAQKNPTAFYLCASSIPRAAEAFFGQGTRLTVV.

The V gene is TRBV7-8, the J gene TRBJ2-7; 9 nucleotides line up with TRBD1. The germline V gene encodes CDR1 SGHVS and CDR2 FQNEAQ. V gave up 2 bases and J gave up 5 bases; unmatched junction bases: 13. The CDR3 loop spans 17 amino acids. The CDR3 sequence is CASSLRRLSRQGDEQYF. In DNA form, the CDR3 reads TGTGCCAGCAGCTTAAGGCGTTTATCCCGACAGGGGGACGAGCAGTACTTC.

The genes are TRBV14 and TRBJ1-6, with D hard to call. Germline assignment: CDR1 SGHDN and CDR2 FVKESK. Trimming shortened V by 0 bases and J by 0 bases, and 6 bases separated the two germline ends. The CDR3 is 16 residues long. The CDR3 DNA reads TGTGCCAGCAGCCAAGATATCAGCTCCTATAATTCACCCCTCCACTTT. Its protein is CASSQDISSYNSPLHF.

The V call is TRBV6-5, the J call TRBJ1-3; tentative D call: TRBD1 (6 bases). The CDR3 length is 15 residues. The V end lost 5 bases, the J end lost 3 bases, and 14 bases lay between the germline ends. Germline V gives CDR1 MNHEY, CDR2 SVGAGI. This CDR3 is CASSRKRGIGNTIYF. Written as DNA, the CDR3 is TGTGCCAGCAGTCGGAAAAGGGGGATTGGAAACACCATATATTTT.

This clone appeared once. The chain is built from TRBV27 and TRBJ2-2; perhaps TRBD2 as D (6 bases). The ends were cut back, 6 bases at V and 1 base at J, with 12 bases in the middle. This CDR3 is built from 15 residues. Germline values: CDR1 MNHEY, CDR2 SMNVEV (reference sequence). DNA of the CDR3: TGTGCCAGCAGGGGTTGGGGGGAGAACACCGGGGAGCTGTTTTTT. This gives the protein CASRGWGENTGELFF.

This chain uses TRBV6-5 with TRBJ1-4; D remains ambiguous. The CDR3 length is 15 residues. The V gene's germline CDR1 is MNHEY and CDR2 SVGAGI. Trimming took 2 bases from V and 5 from J, leaving 12 bases between them. The CDR3 sequence is CASSYMRAGNEKLFF. The CDR3 DNA sequence: TGTGCCAGCAGTTACATGCGTGCGGGCAATGAAAAACTGTTTTTT.

The V call is TRBV19, the J call TRBJ1-1; tentative D call: TRBD1 (6 bases). The CDR3 covers 14 residues. V lost 11 bases to trimming and J lost 5 bases, with 21 bases between them. From germline, CDR1 is LNHDA and CDR2 SQIVND (reference sequence). The CDR3 is CASTWGGGETEAFF. The DNA for the CDR3 is TGTGCCTCAACCTGGGGAGGGGGAGAGACTGAAGCTTTCTTT.

This chain joins TRBV19 and TRBJ1-1, with D possibly being TRBD1 (5 bases). The V end lost 5 bases, the J end lost 6 bases, and 16 bases lay between the germline ends. The germline V gene has CDR1 LNHDA and CDR2 SQIVND (reference sequence). The CDR3 is 14 residues long. In DNA, the CDR3 is TGTGCCAGTAGTTCCCTTCGCCAGGGCCCTGAAGCTTTCTTT. Its protein is CASSSLRQGPEAFF.

This rearrangement joins TRBV5-1 to TRBJ1-4; tentatively, D is TRBD1 (5 bases). CDR3 length: 15 amino acids. Germline-derived CDR1 and CDR2 are SGHRS and YFSETQ. V was clipped by 0 bases and J by 3 bases, with 9 bases between them. CDR3 in amino acids: CASSLAGGANEKLFF. The CDR3 nucleotides read TGCGCCAGCAGCTTGGCCGGGGGGGCTAATGAAAAACTGTTTTTT.

This chain uses TRBV30 with TRBJ1-2; D may be TRBD1 (6 bases). Per the germline V gene, CDR1 is GTSNPN and CDR2 is SVGIG (reference sequence). The ends were cut back, 5 bases at V and 7 bases at J, with 14 bases in the middle. The CDR3 is made up of 12 amino acids. In DNA form, the CDR3 reads TGTGCCTGGGATACAGGGTTTCTTGGCTACACCTTC. It specifies CAWDTGFLGYTF.

This chain connects TRBV12-3 or TRBV12-4 to TRBJ1-3; D remains unclear. The CDR3 is 13 amino acids. V was trimmed by 2 bases and J by 2 bases, leaving 4 bases between them. CDR3 in amino acids: CASSLTAGNTIYF. As DNA, the CDR3 is TGTGCCAGCAGTTTAACAGCTGGAAACACCATATATTTT.

In its sample, this clone was seen a few times. The chain links TRBV11-2 to TRBJ1-2, with D possibly TRBD1 on 5 matching bases. The germline V gene has CDR1 SGHAT and CDR2 FQNNGV. V was trimmed by 2 bases and J by 2 bases, leaving 12 bases between them. The CDR3 contains 15 residues. This chain's CDR3 is CASSLQRGPNYGYTF. The CDR3 DNA reads TGTGCCAGCAGCTTACAGCGGGGACCGAACTATGGCTACACCTTC.

This chain links TRBV7-9 with TRBJ1-2; TRBD1 is a possible D gene (6 bases). The CDR3 extends over 14 amino acids. CDR1 and CDR2 (germline): SEHNR, FQNEAQ (reference sequence). V was clipped by 4 bases and J by 3 bases, with 12 bases between them. CDR3 protein: CASSSRAGDYGYTF. The CDR3 bases are TGTGCCAGCAGCTCCCGCGCAGGGGACTATGGCTACACCTTC.

The CDR3 loop reads CASCREVQEKLFF. The CDR3 DNA is TGTGCCAGCTGTAGAGAGGTTCAAGAAAAACTGTTTTTT. The J gene is TRBJ1-4, the V gene TRBV2; D remains unclear. Trimming left V 8 bases short and J 8 bases short, with 15 bases between. CDR1 and CDR2 (germline): SNHLY, FYNNEI. The CDR3 consists of 13 residues. Using reference TRBV2 and TRBJ1-4 for the parts outside the CDR3, the full variable domain is EPEVTQTPSHQVTQMGQEVILRCVPISNHLYFYWYRQILGQKVEFLVSFYNNEISEKSEIFDDQFSVERPDGSNFTLKIRSTKLEDSAMYFCASCREVQEKLFFGSGTQLSVL.

The chain joins TRBV4-2 to TRBJ1-2; tentatively, D is TRBD1 (5 bases). The CDR3 spans 16 residues. Looked up from germline, CDR1 is LGHNA and CDR2 is YNFKEQ. The V gene lost 1 base and the J gene lost 6 bases, with 18 bases spanning the gap. This chain's CDR3 is CASSQVRDFFSDGYTF. In nucleotides, the CDR3 is TGTGCCAGCAGCCAAGTCCGGGACTTCTTTTCCGATGGCTACACCTTC.

The rearrangement links TRBV4-1 to TRBJ2-3, with 8 bases identical to TRBD1. CDR3 length: 16 amino acids. After removal of 0 bases from V and 4 bases from J, the junction contained 6 bases not matched to a gene. CDR1 is MGHRA and CDR2 is YSYEKL in the germline V gene. CDR3 coding DNA: TGCGCCAGCAGCCAAGATGGACAGGGATCGGCAGATACGCAGTATTTT. Protein sequence: CASSQDGQGSADTQYF.

The chain carries TRBV5-5 and TRBJ1-1, with D possibly being TRBD1 (5 bases). CDR1 and CDR2 from the germline V gene are SGHKS and YYEKEE (reference sequence). The CDR3 consists of 13 residues. Trimming shortened V by 2 bases and J by 1 base, and 6 bases separated the two germline ends. CDR3 region: CASSLQENTEAFF. The DNA of the CDR3 is TGTGCCAGCAGCTTACAGGAGAACACTGAAGCTTTCTTT. The entire variable domain, with the rest obtained from reference TRBV5-5 and TRBJ1-1, is as follows: DAGVTQSPTHLIKTRGQQVTLRCSPISGHKSVSWYQQVLGQGPQFIFQYYEKEERGRGNFPDRFSARQFPNYSSELNVNALLLGDSALYLCASSLQENTEAFFGQGTRLTVV.

The rearrangement uses TRBV2 and TRBJ2-1, with TRBD2 identical over 7 bases. The CDR3 has 13 amino acids. CDR1 and CDR2 from the germline V gene are SNHLY and FYNNEI. With 5 bases clipped from V and 6 bases from J, the junction kept 4 bases outside the gene matches. The CDR3 region has the DNA TGTGCCAGCAGTAAAGGACTAGTCAATGAGCAGTTCTTC. As protein: CASSKGLVNEQFF.

The chain carries TRBV7-9 and TRBJ1-2, with 11 bases identical to TRBD1. This CDR3 is built from 15 residues. The ends lost 5 bases at V and 5 bases at J; junction bases unmatched: 7. The germline V gene encodes CDR1 SEHNR and CDR2 FQNEAQ (reference sequence). CDR3 loop: CASSQSDRGLYGYTF. CDR3 coding DNA: TGTGCCAGCAGCCAATCGGACAGGGGGCTGTATGGCTACACCTTC.

This sequence joins TRBV9 and TRBJ2-7; 9 bases map to TRBD2. In germline, CDR1 is SGDLS, CDR2 YYNGEE. CDR3 length: 15 residues. The J segment lost 6 bases and the V segment lost 0 bases, leaving 7 bases of the junction unmatched. CDR3 loop: CASSVGGGGAAEQYF. CDR3 coding DNA: TGTGCCAGCAGCGTAGGTGGCGGGGGGGCCGCCGAGCAGTACTTC.

The chain combines TRBV29-1 with TRBJ1-1, with 8 nucleotides matching TRBD1. CDR1 is SQVTM, CDR2 ANQGSEA, per germline. The CDR3 consists of 12 residues. Germline trimming cut 7 bases from V and 5 bases from J; bases unmatched to any gene: 6. The CDR3: CSAGQGRTEAFF. CDR3 nucleotide sequence: TGCAGCGCCGGACAGGGTAGGACTGAAGCTTTCTTT.

Written as DNA, the CDR3 is TGTGCCAGCAGTTTGGTCCAATACTTCGGCTACACCTTC. This translates into CASSLVQYFGYTF. The rearrangement links TRBV12-3 or TRBV12-4 to TRBJ1-2; D unclear. V was pared by 3 bases and J by 8 bases, with 13 bases between. The CDR3 covers 13 residues.

The CDR3 spells CASSLEGGANQPQHF. Here the CDR3 DNA reads TGCGCCAGCAGCTTGGAAGGGGGTGCCAATCAGCCCCAGCATTTT. The rearrangement uses TRBV5-1 and TRBJ1-5; tentatively, D is TRBD1 (6 bases). Looked up from germline, CDR1 is SGHRS and CDR2 is YFSETQ. The CDR3 totals 15 residues. Trimming left V 0 bases short and J 3 bases short, with 10 bases between. The full variable domain, in which reference TRBV5-1 and TRBJ1-5 provide the parts outside the CDR3, is KAGVTQTPRYLIKTRGQQVTLSCSPISGHRSVSWYQQTPGQGLQFLFEYFSETQRNKGNFPGRFSGRQFSNSRSEMNVSTLELGDSALYLCASSLEGGANQPQHFGDGTRLSIL.